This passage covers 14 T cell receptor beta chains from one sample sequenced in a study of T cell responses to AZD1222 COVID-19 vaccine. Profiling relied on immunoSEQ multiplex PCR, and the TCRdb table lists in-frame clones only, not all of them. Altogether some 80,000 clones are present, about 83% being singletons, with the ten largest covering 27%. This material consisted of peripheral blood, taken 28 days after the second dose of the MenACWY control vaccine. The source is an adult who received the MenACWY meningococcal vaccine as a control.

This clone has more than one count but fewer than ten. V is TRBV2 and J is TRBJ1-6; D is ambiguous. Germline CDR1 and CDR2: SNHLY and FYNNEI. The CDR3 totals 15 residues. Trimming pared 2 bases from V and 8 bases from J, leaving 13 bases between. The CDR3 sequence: CASSEQTATDSPLHF. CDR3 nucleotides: TGTGCCAGCAGTGAACAGACCGCGACTGATTCACCCCTCCACTTT.

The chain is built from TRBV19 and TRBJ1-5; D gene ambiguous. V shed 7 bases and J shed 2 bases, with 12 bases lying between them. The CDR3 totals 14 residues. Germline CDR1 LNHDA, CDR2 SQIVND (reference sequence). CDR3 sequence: CASNNGVGNQPQHF. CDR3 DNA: TGTGCCAGTAATAACGGGGTGGGCAATCAGCCCCAGCATTTT.

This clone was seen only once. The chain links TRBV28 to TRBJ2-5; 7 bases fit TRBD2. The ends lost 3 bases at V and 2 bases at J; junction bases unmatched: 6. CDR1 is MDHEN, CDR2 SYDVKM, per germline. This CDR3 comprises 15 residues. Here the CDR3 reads CASSFQRDIQETQYF. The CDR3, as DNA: TGTGCCAGCAGTTTTCAGCGGGATATTCAAGAGACCCAGTACTTC.

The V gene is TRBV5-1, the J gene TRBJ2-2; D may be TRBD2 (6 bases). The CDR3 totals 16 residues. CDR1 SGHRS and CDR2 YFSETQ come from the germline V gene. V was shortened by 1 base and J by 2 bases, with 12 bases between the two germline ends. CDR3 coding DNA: TGCGCCAGCAGCTTGATACCGGGAGCTAACACCGGGGAGCTGTTTTTT. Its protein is CASSLIPGANTGELFF.

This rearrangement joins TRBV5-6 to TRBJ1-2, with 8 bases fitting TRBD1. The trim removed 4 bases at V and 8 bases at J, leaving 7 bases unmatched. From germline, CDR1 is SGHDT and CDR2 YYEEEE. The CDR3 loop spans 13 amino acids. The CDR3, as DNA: TGTGCCAGCAGCCGGACAGGGCCTGGAGGCTACACCTTC. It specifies CASSRTGPGGYTF.

The CDR3 sequence is CASAGQFGEKLFF. The CDR3 DNA follows: TGTGCCAGTGCTGGACAGTTTGGTGAAAAACTGTTTTTT. This rearrangement joins TRBV7-2 to TRBJ1-4, with a possible D match to TRBD1 (6 bases). Per germline, CDR1 SGHTA and CDR2 FQGNSA. This CDR3 contains 13 residues. The germline V and J ends were trimmed by 9 bases and 7 bases, with 15 bases remaining between them.

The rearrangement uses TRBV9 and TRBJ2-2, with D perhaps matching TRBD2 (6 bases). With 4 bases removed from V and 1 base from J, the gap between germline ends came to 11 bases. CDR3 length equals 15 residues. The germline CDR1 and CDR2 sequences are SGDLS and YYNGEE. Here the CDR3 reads CASSPFSGNTGELFF. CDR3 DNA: TGTGCCAGCAGCCCGTTTAGCGGGAACACCGGGGAGCTGTTTTTT. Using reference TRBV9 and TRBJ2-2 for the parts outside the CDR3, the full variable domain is DSGVTQTPKHLITATGQRVTLRCSPRSGDLSVYWYQQSLDQGLQFLIQYYNGEERAKGNILERFSAQQFPDLHSELNLSSLELGDSALYFCASSPFSGNTGELFFGEGSRLTVL.

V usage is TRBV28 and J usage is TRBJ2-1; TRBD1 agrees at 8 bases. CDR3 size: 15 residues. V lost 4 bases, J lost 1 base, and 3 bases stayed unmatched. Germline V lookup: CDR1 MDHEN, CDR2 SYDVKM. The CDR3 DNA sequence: TGTGCCAGCAGTTCAGACAGGGGATCCTACAATGAGCAGTTCTTC. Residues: CASSSDRGSYNEQFF.

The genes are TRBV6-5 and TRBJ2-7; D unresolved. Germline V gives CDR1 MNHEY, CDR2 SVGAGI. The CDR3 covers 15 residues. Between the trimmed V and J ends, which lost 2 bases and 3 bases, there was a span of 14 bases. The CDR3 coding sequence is TGTGCCAGCAGTTACGGTCCCCTGAGGCGCTACGAGCAGTACTTC. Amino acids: CASSYGPLRRYEQYF.

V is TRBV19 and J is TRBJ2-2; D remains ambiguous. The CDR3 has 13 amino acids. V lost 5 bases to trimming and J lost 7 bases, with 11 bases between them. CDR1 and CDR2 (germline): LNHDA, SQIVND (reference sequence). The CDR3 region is CASSPGWDGELFF. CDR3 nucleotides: TGTGCCAGTAGTCCAGGATGGGACGGGGAGCTGTTTTTT.

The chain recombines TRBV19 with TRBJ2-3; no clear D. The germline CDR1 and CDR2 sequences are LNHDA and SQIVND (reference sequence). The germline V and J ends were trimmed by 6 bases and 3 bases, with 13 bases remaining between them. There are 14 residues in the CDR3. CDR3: CASRTAATTDTQYF. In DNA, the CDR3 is TGTGCCAGTAGGACGGCGGCAACTACAGATACGCAGTATTTT.

The CDR3 loop is CASSTRSYEQYF. The CDR3, as DNA: TGTGCCAGCAGTACCCGCTCCTACGAGCAGTACTTC. The rearrangement uses TRBV6-2 or TRBV6-3 and TRBJ2-7; no clear D gene. Between the trimmed V and J ends, which lost 5 bases and 0 bases, there was a span of 5 bases. This CDR3 is 12 amino acids long. Germline V gene sequence: CDR1 MNHEY, CDR2 SVGEGT.

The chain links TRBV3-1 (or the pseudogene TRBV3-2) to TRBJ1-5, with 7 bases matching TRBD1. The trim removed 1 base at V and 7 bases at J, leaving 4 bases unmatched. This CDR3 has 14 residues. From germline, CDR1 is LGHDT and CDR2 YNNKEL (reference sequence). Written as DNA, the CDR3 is TGTGCCAGCAGCCAAGGGACAGGATACCAGCCCCAGCATTTT. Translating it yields CASSQGTGYQPQHF.

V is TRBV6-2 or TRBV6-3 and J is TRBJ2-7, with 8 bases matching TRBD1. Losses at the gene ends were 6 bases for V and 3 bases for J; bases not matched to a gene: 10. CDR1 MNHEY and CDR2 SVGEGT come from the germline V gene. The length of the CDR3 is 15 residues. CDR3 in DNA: TGTGCCAGCAGCCAGCGGACAGGGACCCTCTACGAGCAGTACTTC. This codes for CASSQRTGTLYEQYF.